The 9 T cell receptor beta chains below come from one sample, sequenced in a study of CD8+CD57+ T cells in acquired aplastic anemia. Genomic DNA served as template for TCR beta VDJ and CDR3 profiling. TCRdb redid the calling of the reads with MiXCR, one entry per CDR3 protein. The sample shows about 120,000 distinct CDR3 sequences, under 60% of them seen only once. It was patients with CD8+CD57+ cell expansion by flow cytometry who were chosen for sequencing. The source material was sorted CD4+, CD8+, or CD8+CD57+ T cells (not recorded which) from PBMCs. These receptors all stem from a human donor with aplastic anemia.

This rearrangement joins TRBV5-1 to TRBJ2-7, with 7 bases matching TRBD2. CDR1 SGHRS and CDR2 YFSETQ come from the germline V gene. V gave up 0 bases and J gave up 2 bases; unmatched junction bases: 8. This CDR3 region has 16 residues. CDR3 protein: CASSLEGTGGAYEQYF. Here the CDR3 DNA reads TGCGCCAGCAGCTTGGAAGGTACGGGAGGCGCCTACGAGCAGTACTTC.

This clonotype was counted only a few times. J is TRBJ2-3 and V is TRBV10-2; D gene ambiguous. Per germline, CDR1 WSHSY and CDR2 SAAADI. This CDR3 spans 15 amino acids. Trimming shortened V by 4 bases and J by 1 base, and 12 bases separated the two germline ends. The CDR3 protein is CASSGGIPGTDTQYF. The CDR3 nucleotides are TGCGCCAGCAGTGGTGGTATCCCCGGCACAGATACGCAGTATTTT.

This clonotype was detected once. The V call is TRBV12-3 or TRBV12-4, the J call TRBJ2-1; 14 positions agree with TRBD2. Losses at the gene ends were 6 bases for V and 9 bases for J; bases not matched to a gene: 4. The CDR3 is 14 residues long. CDR3 sequence (DNA): TGTGCCAGCAGCAGGACTAGCGGGGGGAGTGAGCAGTTCTTC. It codes for CASSRTSGGSEQFF.

The chain has TRBV14 and TRBJ2-1; 8 bases are a match to TRBD2. The V gene's germline CDR1 is SGHDN and CDR2 FVKESK. CDR3 length equals 20 residues. V was clipped by 0 bases and J by 5 bases; unmatched bases: 18. CDR3 coding DNA: TGTGCCAGCAGCCAAGATCGGGGGGGGCCCGTGGCGCGGCAGAACAATGAGCAGTTCTTC. Its translation: CASSQDRGGPVARQNNEQFF.

This clonotype was seen ten or more times. CDR3 region: CASSPGQGAHEQYF. The CDR3 nucleotides read TGCGCCAGCAGCCCGGGACAGGGGGCACACGAGCAGTACTTC. The V and J genes are TRBV5-1 and TRBJ2-7; 12 nucleotides agree with TRBD1. With V trimmed by 4 bases and J by 5 bases, 4 bases remained unmatched. The CDR3 sequence is 14 residues long. Germline CDR1 SGHRS, CDR2 YFSETQ.

The chain employs TRBV7-6 and TRBJ2-7; TRBD1 matches 7 bases. Germline CDR1 reads SGHVS; CDR2 reads FNYEAQ. The CDR3 sequence is 15 residues long. V lost 4 bases to trimming and J lost 3 bases; unmatched junction nucleotides: 9. The DNA for the CDR3 is TGTGCCAGCAGCTCACGACAGGGTCTGGACTACGAGCAGTACTTC. Translating it yields CASSSRQGLDYEQYF.

This clonotype was seen many times. The chain couples TRBV12-3 or TRBV12-4 to TRBJ2-5; D might be TRBD1 (5 bases). V gave up 3 bases and J gave up 4 bases, with 12 bases separating them. CDR3 length: 14 residues. In nucleotides, the CDR3 is TGTGCCAGCAGTTTCACAGGCTCGCGAGAGACCCAGTACTTC. Its protein product is CASSFTGSRETQYF.

Only one count was recorded for this clonotype. Here the CDR3 reads CASSPTGQGDNEQYF. As DNA, the CDR3 is TGTGCCAGCAGCCCCACGGGACAGGGGGACAACGAGCAGTACTTC. V and J are TRBV9 and TRBJ2-7; 11 bases fit TRBD1. Losses at the gene ends were 4 bases for V and 5 bases for J; bases not matched to a gene: 8. CDR1 and CDR2 from the germline V gene are SGDLS and YYNGEE. This CDR3 contains 15 residues.

This chain uses TRBV25-1 with TRBJ2-5; a weak D match, TRBD2 (5 bases). Trimming removed 0 bases from V and 4 bases from J, with 12 bases in between. This CDR3 has 15 amino acids. CDR1 and CDR2 from the germline V gene are MGHDK and SYGVNS. CDR3 coding DNA: TGTGCCAGCAGTGAATATCGGGGAGCTCTAGAGACCCAGTACTTC. This translates into CASSEYRGALETQYF. The full variable domain, with the rest looked up from reference TRBV25-1 and TRBJ2-5, is EADIYQTPRYLVIGTGKKITLECSQTMGHDKMYWYQQDPGMELHLIHYSYGVNSTEKGDLSSESTVSRIRTEHFPLTLESARPSHTSQYLCASSEYRGALETQYFGPGTRLLVL.